This passage covers 31 T cell receptor beta chains from one sample sequenced in a study of preoperative IRX-2 immunotherapy in early breast cancer. Data came from immunoSEQ multiplex PCR; TCRdb stores just in-frame clones and leaves some out. The repertoire consists of around 13,000 clones, with more than 75% occurring once and the leading ten covering around 29%. Described treatment: preoperative locoregional IRX-2 cytokine immunotherapy. This specimen was taken from a patient treated with IRX-2 immunotherapy. The receptors stem from a human donor with breast cancer.

The V call is TRBV7-2, the J call TRBJ1-6, with D unclear. There are 15 residues in the CDR3. Germline V CDR1 and CDR2: SGHTA, FQGNSA. The V gene lost 1 base and the J gene lost 10 bases, with 14 bases spanning the gap. CDR3 protein: CASSLVRYGNSPLHF. The CDR3 DNA sequence: TGTGCCAGCAGCTTAGTTCGTTATGGGAACTCACCCCTCCACTTT.

The V gene is TRBV15, the J gene TRBJ2-7, with 8 bases lining up with TRBD1. CDR3 length: 15 amino acids. The junction had 7 bases not matched to a gene; V was cut back by 1 base and J by 5 bases. CDR1 is LNHNV and CDR2 is YYDKDF in the germline V gene (reference sequence). The CDR3 DNA reads TGTGCCACCAGCAGAGGACAGGGGTTTGTCGACGAGCAGTACTTC. This translates into CATSRGQGFVDEQYF. The whole variable domain, filled in from reference TRBV15 and TRBJ2-7, reads DAMVIQNPRYQVTQFGKPVTLSCSQTLNHNVMYWYQQKSSQAPKLLFHYYDKDFNNEADTPDNFQSRRPNTSFCFLDIRSPGLGDTAMYLCATSRGQGFVDEQYFGPGTRLTVT.

The V and J genes are TRBV11-3 and TRBJ2-5; D might be TRBD1 (6 bases). Germline-derived CDR1 and CDR2 are SGHNT and YENEEA. Between the trimmed V and J ends, which lost 8 bases and 5 bases, there was a span of 15 bases. This CDR3 has 13 amino acids. CDR3 bases: TGTGCCAGCCAGGTCAGGGGCGAGGAGACCCAGTACTTC. This codes for CASQVRGEETQYF.

V gene TRBV6-5 combines with J gene TRBJ2-1, with D possibly TRBD2 on 5 matching bases. This CDR3 has 14 residues. Germline V gene sequence: CDR1 MNHEY, CDR2 SVGAGI. Trimming left V 10 bases short and J 0 bases short, with 13 bases between. CDR3 in DNA: TGTGCCATCGCCAGAGGGAGCTCCTACAATGAGCAGTTCTTC. As protein: CAIARGSSYNEQFF.

This chain connects TRBV7-9 to TRBJ2-5; 14 bases map to TRBD2. V lost 0 bases, J lost 2 bases, and 8 bases stayed unmatched. The CDR3 is 19 amino acids. Looked up from germline, CDR1 is SEHNR and CDR2 is FQNEAQ (reference sequence). CDR3 coding DNA: TGTGCCAGCAGCTTAGCGCGACTAGCGGGGGGGATAAAACAAGAGACCCAGTACTTC. Translation: CASSLARLAGGIKQETQYF.

The chain is built from TRBV13 and TRBJ1-3, with D hard to call. The CDR3 consists of 12 residues. Per the germline V gene, CDR1 is PRHDT and CDR2 is FYEKMQ (reference sequence). Trimming shortened V by 5 bases and J by 7 bases, and 9 bases separated the two germline ends. In nucleotides, the CDR3 is TGTGCCAGCAGCGCCCCTGTTAACACCATATATTTT. Its protein product is CASSAPVNTIYF.

The gene calls are TRBV29-1 and TRBJ1-2; D gene unclear. The germline V and J ends were trimmed by 7 bases and 8 bases, with 14 bases remaining between them. This CDR3 is 11 amino acids long. CDR1 and CDR2 (germline): SQVTM, ANQGSEA. The CDR3: CSAMDFFGYTF. The CDR3 DNA reads as TGCAGCGCAATGGACTTTTTCGGCTACACCTTC. Full variable domain (missing parts from reference TRBV29-1 and TRBJ1-2): SAVISQKPSRDICQRGTSLTIQCQVDSQVTMMFWYRQQPGQSLTLIATANQGSEATYESGFVIDKFPISRPNLTFSTLTVSNMSPEDSSIYLCSAMDFFGYTFGSGTRLTVV.

The rearrangement links TRBV25-1 to TRBJ2-1; D is unclear. CDR1 is MGHDK and CDR2 is SYGVNS in the germline V gene. The CDR3 consists of 12 residues. V lost 5 bases to trimming and J lost 7 bases, with 9 bases between them. This chain's CDR3 is CASSFGVNEQFF. CDR3 in DNA: TGTGCCAGCAGTTTTGGAGTTAATGAGCAGTTCTTC.

V gene TRBV9 combines with J gene TRBJ1-4, with 7 bases matching TRBD1. The CDR3 extends over 16 amino acids. Germline trimming cut 3 bases from V and 0 bases from J; bases unmatched to any gene: 5. Germline V gives CDR1 SGDLS, CDR2 YYNGEE. CDR3 in DNA: TGTGCCAGCAGCGGCCGACAGGGCGCAACTAATGAAAAACTGTTTTTT. Translating it yields CASSGRQGATNEKLFF.

The chain carries TRBV28 and TRBJ1-2; weak D call: TRBD1 (5 bases). CDR3 length equals 16 residues. Deletions cut 7 bases from V and 5 bases from J, with 23 bases between. Germline V gene lookup returns CDR1 MDHEN and CDR2 SYDVKM. CDR3 protein: CASTDYTGDFGYGYTF. The CDR3 DNA reads TGTGCCAGCACCGACTATACCGGGGACTTTGGGTATGGCTACACCTTC.

The chain uses TRBV4-2 and TRBJ2-7, with 8 bases identical to TRBD1. V lost 0 bases to trimming and J lost 3 bases; unmatched junction nucleotides: 4. The CDR3 runs to 15 residues. Germline V gene sequence: CDR1 LGHNA, CDR2 YNFKEQ. The CDR3 sequence is CASSQDRTGSYEQYF. The CDR3 nucleotides are TGTGCCAGCAGCCAAGATAGGACAGGGAGCTACGAGCAGTACTTC.

The rearrangement uses TRBV27 and TRBJ1-2; D uncertain. This CDR3 spans 13 amino acids. Per the germline V gene, CDR1 is MNHEY and CDR2 is SMNVEV (reference sequence). Trimming shortened V by 0 bases and J by 6 bases, and 8 bases separated the two germline ends. DNA of the CDR3: TGTGCCAGCAGTTTATCAAGGCTGGATGGCTACACCTTC. It translates to CASSLSRLDGYTF.

This chain connects TRBV5-1 to TRBJ2-5; D is perhaps TRBD2 (6 bases). CDR3 size: 14 residues. V was cut by 3 bases and J by 3 bases, with 12 bases left in between. CDR1 and CDR2 from the germline V gene are SGHRS and YFSETQ. This CDR3 is CASSSGTAEETQYF. The DNA for the CDR3 is TGCGCCAGCAGCTCGGGGACTGCAGAAGAGACCCAGTACTTC.

This clone has just a few counts. The chain is built from TRBV7-9 and TRBJ1-2; unclear D gene. This CDR3 comprises 14 residues. The germline V and J ends were trimmed by 1 base and 4 bases, with 10 bases remaining between them. Germline CDR1 and CDR2: SEHNR and FQNEAQ (reference sequence). For the CDR3, the DNA is TGTGCCAGCAGCTTAGTGGAACAACGCTATGGCTACACCTTC. This encodes CASSLVEQRYGYTF.

The V call is TRBV9, the J call TRBJ2-3; D unresolved. There are 15 residues in the CDR3. The V and J ends lost 4 bases and 0 bases respectively, with 12 bases between them. Germline V gene sequence: CDR1 SGDLS, CDR2 YYNGEE. The CDR3 nucleotides read TGTGCCAGCAGCTTAGGAGCCCCTAGCACAGATACGCAGTATTTT. Its protein is CASSLGAPSTDTQYF. Looking up the rest from reference TRBV9 and TRBJ2-3 gives the full variable domain: DSGVTQTPKHLITATGQRVTLRCSPRSGDLSVYWYQQSLDQGLQFLIQYYNGEERAKGNILERFSAQQFPDLHSELNLSSLELGDSALYFCASSLGAPSTDTQYFGPGTRLTVL.

The chain joins TRBV6-7 to TRBJ2-7; 8 bases fit TRBD1. TRBV6-7 is marked as an open reading frame, function uncertain. This CDR3 has 15 amino acids. The ends lost 0 bases at V and 3 bases at J; junction bases unmatched: 4. Written as DNA, the CDR3 is TGTGCCAGCAGTTACTCGACCGACAGGGGCTACGAGCAGTACTTC. It is translated as CASSYSTDRGYEQYF.

V is TRBV7-9 and J is TRBJ2-6, with a tentative D call TRBD2 (5 bases). CDR3 length: 16 amino acids. The V end was cut by 5 bases, the J end by 0 bases, with 11 bases between. Germline loops: CDR1 SEHNR, CDR2 FQNEAQ (reference sequence). In DNA form, the CDR3 reads TGTGCCAGCAGCCCGGGGATCTACTCTGGGGCCAACGTCCTGACTTTC. Amino acids: CASSPGIYSGANVLTF.

There are a few counts of this clone. The genes are TRBV29-1 and TRBJ2-1, with D perhaps assigned TRBD1 or TRBD2 (5 bases each). Deletions cut 6 bases from V and 8 bases from J, with 23 bases between. CDR3 length: 15 residues. The V gene's germline CDR1 is SQVTM and CDR2 ANQGSEA. The CDR3 here is CSVQGPLTYGDEQFF. CDR3 coding DNA: TGCAGCGTCCAGGGCCCTCTCACGTACGGGGATGAGCAGTTCTTC.

The chain links TRBV9 to TRBJ2-3; possible D gene TRBD2, 5 bases. The CDR3 extends over 16 amino acids. The V gene lost 6 bases and the J gene lost 3 bases, with 20 bases spanning the gap. Germline V gives CDR1 SGDLS, CDR2 YYNGEE. The CDR3 loop reads CASTPFGQTRTDTQYF. CDR3 coding DNA: TGTGCCAGCACCCCGTTCGGGCAAACTAGGACAGATACGCAGTATTTT.

The CDR3 protein is CASSQAPGQGHEKLFF. The CDR3 coding sequence is TGCGCCAGCAGCCAAGCGCCGGGACAGGGGCATGAAAAACTGTTTTTT. The V gene is TRBV4-1, the J gene TRBJ1-4, with 10 bases lining up with TRBD1. In germline, CDR1 is MGHRA, CDR2 YSYEKL. The CDR3 length is 16 residues. The ends lost 1 base at V and 6 bases at J; junction bases unmatched: 5.

The rearrangement joins TRBV7-2 to TRBJ1-2; unclear D gene. The V end was cut by 5 bases, the J end by 4 bases, with 11 bases between. The CDR3 has 13 amino acids. CDR1 SGHTA and CDR2 FQGNSA come from the germline V gene. CDR3: CASSPRSSYGYTF. CDR3 DNA: TGTGCCAGCAGCCCCCGATCGTCCTATGGCTACACCTTC. Combining the CDR3 with reference TRBV7-2 and TRBJ1-2 gives the whole variable domain GAGVSQSPSNKVTEKGKDVELRCDPISGHTALYWYRQSLGQGLEFLIYFQGNSAPDKSGLPSDRFSAERTGGSVSTLTIQRTQQEDSAVYLCASSPRSSYGYTFGSGTRLTVV.

The chain couples TRBV7-9 to TRBJ2-3; TRBD1 matches at 9 bases. The junction had 3 bases not matched to a gene; V was cut back by 1 base and J by 4 bases. This CDR3 is 15 amino acids long. Germline lookup yields CDR1 SEHNR and CDR2 FQNEAQ (reference sequence). The CDR3 sequence: CASSLGTGVADTQYF. The DNA for the CDR3 is TGTGCCAGCAGCTTAGGGACAGGGGTAGCAGATACGCAGTATTTT.

In DNA form, the CDR3 reads TGTGCCAGCAGCTTAGGGGGAGGACGCTCTGGGGCCAACGTCCTGACTTTC. Translated, it gives CASSLGGGRSGANVLTF. The chain carries TRBV7-6 and TRBJ2-6, with D perhaps TRBD2 (6 bases). Trimming took off 1 base at V and 0 bases at J, with 10 bases between the two ends. The CDR3 loop spans 17 amino acids. Germline V gene data show CDR1 as SGHVS and CDR2 as FNYEAQ.

In its sample, this clone was seen a few times. The V gene is TRBV5-8, the J gene TRBJ1-6; D may be TRBD1 (5 bases). V was clipped by 2 bases and J by 11 bases, with 14 bases between them. Germline V gene sequence: CDR1 SGHTS, CDR2 YDEGEE. This CDR3 region has 14 residues. CDR3 nucleotides: TGTGCCAGCAGCTTATCTAGGGGCCTCACACCCCTCCACTTT. Protein: CASSLSRGLTPLHF.

This chain connects TRBV7-2 to TRBJ2-1, with 11 bases identical to TRBD1. In germline, CDR1 is SGHTA, CDR2 FQGNSA. Germline trimming cut 3 bases from V and 8 bases from J; bases unmatched to any gene: 12. This CDR3 spans 17 amino acids. DNA of the CDR3: TGTGCCAGCAGCTTGGGAATGGGACAGGGGGTAGGCCATGAGCAGTTCTTC. Amino acid sequence: CASSLGMGQGVGHEQFF.

This chain links TRBV6-1 with TRBJ1-4; unclear D gene. The CDR3 runs to 15 residues. Germline loops: CDR1 MNHNS, CDR2 SASEGT. V dropped 4 bases and J dropped 0 bases, with 9 bases sitting between them. DNA for the CDR3: TGTGCCAGCAGTGTAAGGACGGCAACTAATGAAAAACTGTTTTTT. This encodes CASSVRTATNEKLFF.

The table lists this clone with a count of one. This sequence joins TRBV4-2 and TRBJ2-5, with TRBD2 identical over 9 bases. Germline-derived CDR1 and CDR2 are LGHNA and YNFKEQ. The V segment lost 0 bases and the J segment 4 bases; nucleotides outside the gene matches: 15. The CDR3 is 19 amino acids. CDR3 bases: TGTGCCAGCAGCCAAGAGAGTAGCGGGGGCTCTGGGTTCAGAGAGACCCAGTACTTC. Residues: CASSQESSGGSGFRETQYF.

This sequence joins TRBV13 and TRBJ2-5; D perhaps matches TRBD1 (6 bases). Trimming left V 5 bases short and J 4 bases short, with 20 bases between. Germline V gives CDR1 PRHDT, CDR2 FYEKMQ (reference sequence). The CDR3 loop spans 16 amino acids. The CDR3 is CASSLNLQGGRETQYF. CDR3 nucleotides: TGTGCCAGCAGCCTGAATTTACAGGGTGGGCGAGAGACCCAGTACTTC.

V gene TRBV30 combines with J gene TRBJ1-1; no reliable D call. V dropped 4 bases and J dropped 0 bases, with 9 bases sitting between them. The CDR3 loop spans 13 amino acids. The V gene's germline CDR1 is GTSNPN and CDR2 SVGIG (reference sequence). CDR3 residues: CAWKRLMNTEAFF. The CDR3 nucleotides read TGTGCCTGGAAGAGGCTTATGAACACTGAAGCTTTCTTT.

The genes are TRBV14 and TRBJ1-2; 7 bases are a match to TRBD1. This CDR3 spans 13 amino acids. Trimming cost V 10 bases and J 5 bases; bases outside gene matches: 10. Per germline, CDR1 SGHDN and CDR2 FVKESK. As DNA, the CDR3 is TGTGCCACCTCACCGGGACAGCTTTATGGCTACACCTTC. Its protein is CATSPGQLYGYTF.

V and J are TRBV4-2 and TRBJ2-3, with 9 bases identical to TRBD1. Germline V CDR1 and CDR2: LGHNA, YNFKEQ. J lost 4 bases, V lost 4 bases, and 12 bases had no gene match. There are 17 residues in the CDR3. The CDR3 sequence is CASSPSADRGSADTQYF. CDR3 nucleotide sequence: TGTGCCAGCAGCCCCTCAGCAGACAGGGGGTCTGCAGATACGCAGTATTTT.